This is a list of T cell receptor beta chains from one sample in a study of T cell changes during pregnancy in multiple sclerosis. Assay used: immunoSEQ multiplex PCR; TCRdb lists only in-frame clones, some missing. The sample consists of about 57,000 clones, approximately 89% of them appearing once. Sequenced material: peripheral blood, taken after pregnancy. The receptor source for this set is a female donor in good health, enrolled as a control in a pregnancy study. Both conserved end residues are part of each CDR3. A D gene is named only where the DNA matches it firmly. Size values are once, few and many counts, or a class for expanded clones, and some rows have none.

CDR3 protein: CASSYTGTVNEKLFF
CDR3 DNA: TGTGCCAGCAGTTATACCGGGACAGTAAATGAAAAACTGTTTTTT
clone size: NA
D gene: TRBD1
J gene: TRBJ1-4
V gene: TRBV28

CDR3 protein: CSARPRDTYEQYF
CDR3 DNA: TGCAGCGCCCGCCCCCGGGACACCTACGAGCAGTACTTC
clone size: NA
D gene: NA
J gene: TRBJ2-7
V gene: TRBV29-1

CDR3 protein: CASSSDRGLPHEQYF
CDR3 DNA: TGTGCCAGCAGCTCGGACAGGGGGCTCCCCCACGAGCAGTACTTC
clone size: NA
D gene: TRBD1
J gene: TRBJ2-7
V gene: TRBV7-3

CDR3 protein: CASSQDTGEDKNIQYF
CDR3 DNA: TGCGCCAGCAGCCAAGATACAGGGGAAGACAAAAACATTCAGTACTTC
clone size: NA
D gene: TRBD1
J gene: TRBJ2-4
V gene: TRBV4-1

CDR3 protein: CASSLTGQGYYGYTF
CDR3 DNA: TGTGCCAGCAGTTTAACGGGACAGGGATACTATGGCTACACCTTC
clone size: once
D gene: TRBD1
J gene: TRBJ1-2
V gene: TRBV27

CDR3 protein: CASSYGTGNYEQYF
CDR3 DNA: TGTGCCAGCAGTTACGGGACAGGGAACTACGAGCAGTACTTC
clone size: NA
D gene: TRBD1
J gene: TRBJ2-7
V gene: TRBV6-5

CDR3 protein: CASRLEGGIYEQYF
CDR3 DNA: TGCGCCAGCAGGCTGGAGGGGGGGATCTACGAGCAGTACTTC
clone size: NA
D gene: NA
J gene: TRBJ2-7
V gene: TRBV5-1

CDR3 protein: CASSYRTSGTDTQYF
CDR3 DNA: TGTGCCAGCAGTTATCGGACTAGCGGCACAGATACGCAGTATTTT
clone size: NA
D gene: TRBD2
J gene: TRBJ2-3
V gene: TRBV6-5

CDR3 protein: CASSSQWGGTGSYNEQFF
CDR3 DNA: TGTGCCAGCAGTTCCCAATGGGGTGGGACAGGCTCTTACAATGAGCAGTTCTTC
clone size: NA
D gene: TRBD1
J gene: TRBJ2-1
V gene: TRBV25-1

CDR3 protein: CASSLAGSSGAREAFF
CDR3 DNA: TGTGCCAGCAGCTTAGCGGGGTCGTCAGGGGCAAGAGAAGCTTTCTTT
clone size: NA
D gene: NA
J gene: TRBJ1-1
V gene: TRBV7-8

CDR3 protein: CASSVGSRGNTEAFF
CDR3 DNA: TGTGCCAGCAGCGTAGGATCCAGGGGGAACACTGAAGCTTTCTTT
clone size: NA
D gene: NA
J gene: TRBJ1-1
V gene: TRBV9

CDR3 protein: CASGLPGYGYTF
CDR3 DNA: TGTGCTAGTGGCTTGCCAGGCTATGGCTACACCTTC
clone size: NA
D gene: NA
J gene: TRBJ1-2
V gene: TRBV12-5

CDR3 protein: CASGFLIGQPYEQYF
CDR3 DNA: TGTGCTAGTGGTTTCCTCATTGGACAGCCGTACGAGCAGTACTTC
clone size: NA
D gene: NA
J gene: TRBJ2-7
V gene: TRBV12-5

CDR3 protein: CALPGAGNTIYF
CDR3 DNA: TGTGCCTTGCCGGGGGCTGGAAACACCATATATTTT
clone size: NA
D gene: NA
J gene: TRBJ1-3
V gene: TRBV30

CDR3 protein: CASTRGGESYNEQFF
CDR3 DNA: TGTGCCAGCACTCGAGGGGGCGAGTCCTACAATGAGCAGTTCTTC
clone size: once
D gene: TRBD1
J gene: TRBJ2-1
V gene: TRBV6-5

CDR3 protein: CASSGTEGNEKLFF
CDR3 DNA: TGTGCCAGCAGTGGGACAGAGGGGAATGAAAAACTGTTTTTT
clone size: NA
D gene: NA
J gene: TRBJ1-4
V gene: TRBV2

CDR3 protein: CASSLYLGTANNSPLHF
CDR3 DNA: TGTGCCAGCAGCTTATATTTAGGGACAGCCAATAATTCACCCCTCCACTTT
clone size: once
D gene: TRBD1
J gene: TRBJ1-6
V gene: TRBV7-6

CDR3 protein: CASRVFGRGPDTQYF
CDR3 DNA: TGTGCCAGCAGGGTCTTTGGGCGGGGACCGGATACGCAGTATTTT
clone size: NA
D gene: NA
J gene: TRBJ2-3
V gene: TRBV27

CDR3 protein: CASSLGLREGEKLFF
CDR3 DNA: TGCGCCAGCAGCTTGGGACTCAGGGAGGGCGAAAAACTGTTTTTT
clone size: NA
D gene: NA
J gene: TRBJ1-4
V gene: TRBV5-1

CDR3 protein: CASSPGLAGNDEQFF
CDR3 DNA: TGCGCCAGCAGCCCAGGACTAGCGGGTAATGATGAGCAGTTCTTC
clone size: NA
D gene: TRBD2
J gene: TRBJ2-1
V gene: TRBV4-1

CDR3 protein: CASSSLAGGARDTQYF
CDR3 DNA: TGTGCCAGCAGCTCATTAGCGGGGGGGGCCCGAGATACGCAGTATTTT
clone size: NA
D gene: TRBD2
J gene: TRBJ2-3
V gene: TRBV7-3

CDR3 protein: CASSQGTRNYGYTF
CDR3 DNA: TGTGCCAGCAGCCAAGGGACACGCAACTATGGCTACACCTTC
clone size: NA
D gene: NA
J gene: TRBJ1-2
V gene: TRBV14

CDR3 protein: CASSEREGGGNQPQHF
CDR3 DNA: TGTGCCAGCAGTGAACGGGAGGGCGGGGGGAATCAGCCCCAGCATTTT
clone size: NA
D gene: NA
J gene: TRBJ1-5
V gene: TRBV6-1

CDR3 protein: CASSQALTGVTGELFF
CDR3 DNA: TGCGCCAGCAGCCAAGCCCTGACAGGGGTGACCGGGGAGCTGTTTTTT
clone size: NA
D gene: TRBD1
J gene: TRBJ2-2
V gene: TRBV4-1

CDR3 protein: CASMTGGTDTQYF
CDR3 DNA: TGTGCCAGCATGACAGGGGGCACAGATACGCAGTATTTT
clone size: NA
D gene: TRBD1
J gene: TRBJ2-3
V gene: TRBV2

CDR3 protein: CAWIPGSLSGNTIYF
CDR3 DNA: TGTGCCTGGATTCCGGGGTCCCTCTCTGGAAACACCATATATTTT
clone size: few
D gene: NA
J gene: TRBJ1-3
V gene: TRBV30

CDR3 protein: CASSPLGQWNQPQHF
CDR3 DNA: TGTGCCAGCAGTCCCCTCGGACAGTGGAATCAGCCCCAGCATTTT
clone size: NA
D gene: NA
J gene: TRBJ1-5
V gene: TRBV2

CDR3 protein: CASRGSGRATGELFF
CDR3 DNA: TGTGCCAGCAGGGGGAGCGGGAGGGCAACCGGGGAGCTGTTTTTT
clone size: NA
D gene: TRBD2
J gene: TRBJ2-2
V gene: TRBV28

CDR3 protein: CASSDRAGVYNEQFF
CDR3 DNA: TGCGCCAGCAGTGATAGAGCGGGAGTTTACAATGAGCAGTTCTTC
clone size: NA
D gene: TRBD2
J gene: TRBJ2-1
V gene: TRBV5-1

CDR3 protein: CASSSGGEYEAFF
CDR3 DNA: TGTGCCAGCAGCTCAGGAGGGGAGTATGAAGCTTTCTTT
clone size: few
D gene: NA
J gene: TRBJ1-1
V gene: TRBV9

CDR3 protein: CASSLALGTRYEQYF
CDR3 DNA: TGTGCCAGCAGCCTAGCCCTGGGGACTCGCTACGAGCAGTACTTC
clone size: NA
D gene: NA
J gene: TRBJ2-7
V gene: TRBV27

CDR3 protein: CASTPGQSSYNEQFF
CDR3 DNA: TGTGCCAGCACCCCGGGACAGAGCTCCTACAATGAGCAGTTCTTC
clone size: NA
D gene: TRBD1
J gene: TRBJ2-1
V gene: TRBV25-1

CDR3 protein: CASSQEFPGGYQETQYF
CDR3 DNA: TGTGCCAGCAGCCAAGAATTCCCGGGGGGTTATCAAGAGACCCAGTACTTC
clone size: NA
D gene: TRBD2
J gene: TRBJ2-5
V gene: TRBV4-2

CDR3 protein: CASSLAVRNTEAFF
CDR3 DNA: TGTGCCAGCAGCTTAGCGGTTCGGAACACTGAAGCTTTCTTT
clone size: NA
D gene: NA
J gene: TRBJ1-1
V gene: TRBV11-2

CDR3 protein: CASSASGGGSYEQYF
CDR3 DNA: TGTGCCAGCAGCGCCTCGGGGGGGGGATCCTACGAGCAGTACTTC
clone size: NA
D gene: TRBD2
J gene: TRBJ2-7
V gene: TRBV5-4

CDR3 protein: CASSVRTGSFYGYTF
CDR3 DNA: TGTGCCAGCAGTGTTCGGACAGGGAGTTTCTATGGCTACACCTTC
clone size: NA
D gene: TRBD1
J gene: TRBJ1-2
V gene: TRBV6-5

CDR3 protein: CASSALNQPQHF
CDR3 DNA: TGTGCCAGCAGTGCTCTCAATCAGCCCCAGCATTTT
clone size: NA
D gene: NA
J gene: TRBJ1-5
V gene: TRBV2